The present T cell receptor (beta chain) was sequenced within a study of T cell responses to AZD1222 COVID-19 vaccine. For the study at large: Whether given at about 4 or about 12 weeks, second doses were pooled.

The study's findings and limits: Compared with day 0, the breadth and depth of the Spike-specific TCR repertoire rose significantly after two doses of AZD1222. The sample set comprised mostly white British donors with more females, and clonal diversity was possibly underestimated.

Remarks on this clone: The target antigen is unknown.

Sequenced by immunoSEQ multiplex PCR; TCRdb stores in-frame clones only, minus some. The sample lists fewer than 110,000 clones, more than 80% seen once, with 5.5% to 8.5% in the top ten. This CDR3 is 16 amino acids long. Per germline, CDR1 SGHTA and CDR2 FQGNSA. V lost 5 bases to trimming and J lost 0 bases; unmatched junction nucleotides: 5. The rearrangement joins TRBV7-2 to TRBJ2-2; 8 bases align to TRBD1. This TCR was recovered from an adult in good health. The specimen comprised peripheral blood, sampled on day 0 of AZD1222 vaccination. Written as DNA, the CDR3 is TGTGCCAGCAGCCCGGGACAGGCCGCGAACACCGGGGAGCTGTTTTTT. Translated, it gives CASSPGQAANTGELFF.